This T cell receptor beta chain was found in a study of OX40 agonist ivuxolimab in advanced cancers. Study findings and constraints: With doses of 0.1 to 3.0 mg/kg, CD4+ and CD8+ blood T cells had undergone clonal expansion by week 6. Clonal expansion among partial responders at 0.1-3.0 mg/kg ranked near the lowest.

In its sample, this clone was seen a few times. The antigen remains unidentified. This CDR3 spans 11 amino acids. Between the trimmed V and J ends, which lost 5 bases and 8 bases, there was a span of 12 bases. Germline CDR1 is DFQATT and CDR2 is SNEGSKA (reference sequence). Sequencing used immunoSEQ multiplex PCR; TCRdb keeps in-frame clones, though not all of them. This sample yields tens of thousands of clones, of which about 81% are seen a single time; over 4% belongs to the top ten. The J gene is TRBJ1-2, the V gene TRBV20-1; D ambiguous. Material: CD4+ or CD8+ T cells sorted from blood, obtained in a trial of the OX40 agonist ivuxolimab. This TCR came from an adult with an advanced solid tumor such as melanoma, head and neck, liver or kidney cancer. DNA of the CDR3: TGCAGTGCTGCCCGACTGGGGGGCTACACCTTC. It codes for CSAARLGGYTF.